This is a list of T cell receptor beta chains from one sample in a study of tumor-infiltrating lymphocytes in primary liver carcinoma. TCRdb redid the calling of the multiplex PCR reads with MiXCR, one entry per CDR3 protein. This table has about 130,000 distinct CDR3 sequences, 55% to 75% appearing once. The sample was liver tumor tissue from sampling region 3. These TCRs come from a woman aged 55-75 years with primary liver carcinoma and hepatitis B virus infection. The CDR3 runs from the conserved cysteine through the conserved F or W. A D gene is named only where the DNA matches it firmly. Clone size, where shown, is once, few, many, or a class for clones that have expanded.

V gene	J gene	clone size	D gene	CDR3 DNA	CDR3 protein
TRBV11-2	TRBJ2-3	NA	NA	TGTGCCAGCAAACTGGAACTCGGCACAGATACGCAGTATTTT	CASKLELGTDTQYF
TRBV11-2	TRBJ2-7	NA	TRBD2	TGTGCCACCAGCCTGCAGGATGAGGCTAGCGGGATTACGTACGAGCAGTACTTC	CATSLQDEASGITYEQYF
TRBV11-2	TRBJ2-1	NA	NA	TGTGCCGGCAGCATAGAGTCAGCGTTCAAGAATGAGCAGTTCTTC	CAGSIESAFKNEQFF
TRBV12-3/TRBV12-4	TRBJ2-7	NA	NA	TGTGCCAGCAGGGGGGCTCACGGACCCTACGAGCAGTACTTC	CASRGAHGPYEQYF
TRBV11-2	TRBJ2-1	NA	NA	TGTGCCTGCAGCCTCTGGATTAACTCCTACAATGAGCAGATCTTC	CACSLWINSYNEQIF
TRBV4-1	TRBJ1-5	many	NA	TGCGCCAGCAGCCAAGAAAACAAGGGCGGTCAGCCCCAGCATTTT	CASSQENKGGQPQHF
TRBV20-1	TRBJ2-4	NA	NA	TGCAGTGCTAGAGATCCGAGTACTATGGGGGAAAACATTCAGTACTTC	CSARDPSTMGENIQYF
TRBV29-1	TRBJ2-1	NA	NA	TGCAGCGCCCCGGGACAAGGGGCCGGAATCACAGAAGGGCAGTTCTTC	CSAPGQGAGITEGQFF
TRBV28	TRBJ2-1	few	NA	TGTGCCAGCAGCCATCGGAATGAGCAGTTCTTC	CASSHRNEQFF
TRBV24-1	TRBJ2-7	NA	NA	TGTGCCAGCAGTGATGGAGGATCGCCGGAGGGCCGGGGCGAACAGTACTTC	CASSDGGSPEGRGEQYF
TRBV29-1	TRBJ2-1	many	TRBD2	TGCAGCGTTCTAGGGTTCCCCGGGACTAGCGGGAGGACAAGCTCCTACAATGAGCAGTTCTTC	CSVLGFPGTSGRTSSYNEQFF
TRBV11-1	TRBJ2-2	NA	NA	TGTGGCAGCAGCCTAGGGGGAAGTCTTACCGGGGAGCTGTTTTTT	CGSSLGGSLTGELFF
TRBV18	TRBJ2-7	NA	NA	TGTGCCAGCTCAGTCGGGACGGCCTACGAGCAGTACTTC	CASSVGTAYEQYF
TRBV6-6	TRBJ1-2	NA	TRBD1	TGTACCAGCAGTGAACCCCGGGACAGGCTATCTGGCTGCACCTTC	CTSSEPRDRLSGCTF
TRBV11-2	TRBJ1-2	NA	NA	TGTGCCAGCGGCCTGCCTTGGGGGTATGACTACACCTTC	CASGLPWGYDYTF
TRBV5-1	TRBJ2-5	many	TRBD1	TGCGCCAGCAGCTCAGGGGACAGGGATGGAGAGACCCAGTACTTC	CASSSGDRDGETQYF
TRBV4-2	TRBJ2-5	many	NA	TGTGCCAGCAGCCCCCGAGGAGGGCGGGCCCAAGAGACCCAGTACTTC	CASSPRGGRAQETQYF
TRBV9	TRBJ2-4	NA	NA	TGTGCCAGCAGCCCGAAATCTGGCGGAACAATAGCCAAAAACATTCAGTACTTC	CASSPKSGGTIAKNIQYF
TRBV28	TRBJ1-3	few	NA	TGTGCCAGCAGTTTATCTGGAAACACCATATATTTT	CASSLSGNTIYF
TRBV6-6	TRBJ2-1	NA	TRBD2	TGTGCCGCGCGTCCTCCGGGGGGGGGTGAGCAGTTCTTC	CAARPPGGGEQFF
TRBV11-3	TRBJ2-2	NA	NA	TGTGCCAGCAGCTCTTACAGGGTTTTATCCGGGGTGCTGTTTTTT	CASSSYRVLSGVLFF
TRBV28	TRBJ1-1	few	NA	TGTGCCAGCAGGGTGGTGAACACTGAAGCTTTCTTT	CASRVVNTEAFF
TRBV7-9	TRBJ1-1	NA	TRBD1	TGTGCCAGCAGCTTAGATACCGGGACAGGGAACATTGAAGCTCTCTTT	CASSLDTGTGNIEALF
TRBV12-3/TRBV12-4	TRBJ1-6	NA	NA	TGTGCCGACAGTTTGTCCGGTTCACCCCTCCACTTT	CADSLSGSPLHF
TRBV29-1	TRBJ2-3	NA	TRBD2	TGCAGAGGTGCGGGAGGAATCGGGACAGATACGCAGTATTTT	CRGAGGIGTDTQYF
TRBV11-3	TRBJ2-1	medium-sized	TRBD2	TGTGCCAGCAGCTTAGGCCTAGCGGGAGATAAGGAGCAGTTCTTC	CASSLGLAGDKEQFF
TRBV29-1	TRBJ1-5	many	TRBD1	TGCAGCGTAGGGACAGGGCTTCATCAGCCCCAGCATTTT	CSVGTGLHQPQHF
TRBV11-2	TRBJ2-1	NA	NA	TGTGCCAGCGGCTTAGAGGGAGGAAGTAGCGGTGAGCGGTTCTTC	CASGLEGGSSGERFF
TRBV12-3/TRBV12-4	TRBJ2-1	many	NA	TGTGCCAGCAGTACTTGGACAGCGGGTAACTCCTACAATGAGCAGTTCTTC	CASSTWTAGNSYNEQFF
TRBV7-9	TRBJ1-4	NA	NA	TGTGCCAGCAGCTTTGACAGGAGGAATGAAAAACTGTTATTT	CASSFDRRNEKLLF
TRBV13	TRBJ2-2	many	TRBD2	TGTGCCAGCAGCTTAAGTGGTAGCGGGAGGGCCAGTCGCAGGGAGCTGTTTTTT	CASSLSGSGRASRRELFF
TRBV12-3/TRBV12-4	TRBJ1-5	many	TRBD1	TGTGCCAGCAGTTTTGGGACAGGGGGCAATCAGCCCCAGCATTTT	CASSFGTGGNQPQHF
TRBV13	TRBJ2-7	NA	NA	TGTGTCAGCAGCCCTCATGGGGGCGAGCAGTACTTC	CVSSPHGGEQYF
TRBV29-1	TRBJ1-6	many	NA	TGCAGCGTTGCAGTAGGGGCGTCAAATAATTCACCCCTCCACTTT	CSVAVGASNNSPLHF
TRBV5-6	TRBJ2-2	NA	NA	TGTGCCAGCAGCTTACGTGCGGGGGCCCCCAGCTGGGAGCTGTTTTTT	CASSLRAGAPSWELFF
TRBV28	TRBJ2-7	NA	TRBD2	TGTGCCAGCGGCCCGATAGTGGGAGGGCCGTTCCACGAGCAGTACTTC	CASGPIVGGPFHEQYF
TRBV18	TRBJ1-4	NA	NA	TGTGCCAGCTCACCCCAAGACTTATCCATGGTGTTTTTT	CASSPQDLSMVFF
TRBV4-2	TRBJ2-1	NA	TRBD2	TGTGCCAGCAACAAAAAACTAGCGGGGGAATACAATGAGCATTTCTTC	CASNKKLAGEYNEHFF
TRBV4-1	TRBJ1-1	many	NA	TGCGCCAGCAGCCAAGAGTCCCAGGTGAACACTGAAGCTTTCTTT	CASSQESQVNTEAFF
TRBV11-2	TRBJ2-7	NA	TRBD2	TGTGCCAGCAGCTTTCTCCTAGCGGGAGGACAGGTTGGCAACGAGCAGTACTTC	CASSFLLAGGQVGNEQYF
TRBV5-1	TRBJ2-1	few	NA	TGCGCCAGCAGCTTGGAACTAGCCGTTTACAATGAGCAGTCCTTC	CASSLELAVYNEQSF
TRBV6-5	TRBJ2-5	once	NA	TGTGTCTGCAGGCTTCGCGGGACCCAGTACTTC	CVCRLRGTQYF
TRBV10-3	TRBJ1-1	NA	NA	TGTGCCGCCAACATGGGGATGGACATTGAAGCTTCCTTT	CAANMGMDIEASF
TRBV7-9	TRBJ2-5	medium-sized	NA	TGTGCCAGCAGCTTGCAAGAGACCCAGTACTTC	CASSLQETQYF
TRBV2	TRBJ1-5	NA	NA	TGTGCCAGCAGTGAAGGAGGTTTCGGTCAGCCCCAGCATTTT	CASSEGGFGQPQHF
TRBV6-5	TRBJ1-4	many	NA	TGTGCCAGCAGGCGGACAGATGAAAAACTGTTTTTT	CASRRTDEKLFF
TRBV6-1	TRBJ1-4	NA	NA	TGTGCCAGCAGTGGCCGGGTGGGGGCTAATGAAAAACTGTTTTTT	CASSGRVGANEKLFF
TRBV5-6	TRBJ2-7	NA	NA	TGTGCCAGCAGCTTGGTTGACAGGAGTACTTACGAGCAGTACTTC	CASSLVDRSTYEQYF
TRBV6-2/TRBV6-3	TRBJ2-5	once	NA	TGTGCTAGCAGTTACGCCACCGCCCGAGAGACCCAGTACTTC	CASSYATARETQYF
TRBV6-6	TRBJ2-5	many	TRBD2	TGTGCCAGCAGTCCCGGACTAGCGGGAGGCGAGGAGACCCAGTACTTC	CASSPGLAGGEETQYF
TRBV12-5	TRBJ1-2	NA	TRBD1	TGTGCTATCGCGAGGGACAGCGCCAACAATGGCTACACCTTC	CAIARDSANNGYTF
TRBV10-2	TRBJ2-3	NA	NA	TGCGCCAGCTGCCGACAGGACCGGGCAGATACGCAGTATTTC	CASCRQDRADTQYF
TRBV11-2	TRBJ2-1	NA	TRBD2	TGTGCCAGCAGCTATCCCACTGGGACTAGCGGGAGGGGTAATGAGCTGTTCTTC	CASSYPTGTSGRGNELFF
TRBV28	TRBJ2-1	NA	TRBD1	TGTGCCAGAAGTTTAGCAGGGGGCTTGAATGAGCAGTTCTTC	CARSLAGGLNEQFF
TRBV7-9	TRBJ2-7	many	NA	TGTGCCAGCAGCTTAGGGCCAGGGTCGTACGAGCAGTACTTC	CASSLGPGSYEQYF
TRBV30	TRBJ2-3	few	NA	TGTGCCTGGAGTCCAGGGATTAGCACAGATACGCAGTATTTT	CAWSPGISTDTQYF
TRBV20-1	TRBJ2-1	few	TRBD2	TGCAGTGCTACGGGACTAGCGGCCTACAATGAGCAGTTCTTC	CSATGLAAYNEQFF